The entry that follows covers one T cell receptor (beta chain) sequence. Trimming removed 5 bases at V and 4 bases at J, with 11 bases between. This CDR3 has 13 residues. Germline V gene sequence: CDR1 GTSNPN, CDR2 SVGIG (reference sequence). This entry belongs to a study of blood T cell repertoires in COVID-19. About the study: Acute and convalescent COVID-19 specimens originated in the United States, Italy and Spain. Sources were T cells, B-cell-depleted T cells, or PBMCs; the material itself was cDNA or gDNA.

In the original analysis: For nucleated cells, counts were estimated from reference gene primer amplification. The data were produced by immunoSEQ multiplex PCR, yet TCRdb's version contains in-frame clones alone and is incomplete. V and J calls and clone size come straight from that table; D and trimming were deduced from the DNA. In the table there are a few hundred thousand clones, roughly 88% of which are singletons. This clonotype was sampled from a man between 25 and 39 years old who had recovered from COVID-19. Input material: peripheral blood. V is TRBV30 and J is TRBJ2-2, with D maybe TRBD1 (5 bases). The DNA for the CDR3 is TGTGCCTGGGACCCGACAGTCACCGGGGAGCTGTTTTTT. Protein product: CAWDPTVTGELFF. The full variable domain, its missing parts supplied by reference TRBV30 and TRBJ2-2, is SQTIHQWPATLVQPVGSPLSLECTVEGTSNPNLYWYRQAAGRGLQLLFYSVGIGQISSEVPQNLSASRPQDRQFILSSKKLLLSDSGFYLCAWDPTVTGELFFGEGSRLTVL.